There are many counts of the clone carrying this T cell receptor (beta chain). The target antigen is unknown. Axillary draining lymph nodes of breast cancer patients supplied the node samples. The record originates from a study of breast tumors, draining lymph nodes, adjacent tissues. Study-wide findings and caveats: Most tumor T cells seemingly derive from lymph node, then expand in tumor.

Germline CDR1 is SGHDT and CDR2 is YYEEEE. V lost 2 bases to trimming and J lost 2 bases, with 17 bases between them. The CDR3 is 17 amino acids. One entry per CDR3 protein, called by TCRdb with MiXCR from the multiplex PCR reads. This repertoire shows roughly 120,000 distinct CDR3 sequences, 15% to 20% found once; its top ten account for around 3.5%. This TCR derives from a female donor with breast cancer. Some clones in this sample may be carry-over from other donors' samples. The sample consisted of axillary lymph node tissue. The chain uses TRBV5-6 and TRBJ2-1, with a weak D call TRBD2 (6 bases). CDR3 in DNA: TGTGCCAGCAGCTTCATACCCTCTGGCGGGGCCTACAATGAGCAGTTCTTC. Translated, it gives CASSFIPSGGAYNEQFF.